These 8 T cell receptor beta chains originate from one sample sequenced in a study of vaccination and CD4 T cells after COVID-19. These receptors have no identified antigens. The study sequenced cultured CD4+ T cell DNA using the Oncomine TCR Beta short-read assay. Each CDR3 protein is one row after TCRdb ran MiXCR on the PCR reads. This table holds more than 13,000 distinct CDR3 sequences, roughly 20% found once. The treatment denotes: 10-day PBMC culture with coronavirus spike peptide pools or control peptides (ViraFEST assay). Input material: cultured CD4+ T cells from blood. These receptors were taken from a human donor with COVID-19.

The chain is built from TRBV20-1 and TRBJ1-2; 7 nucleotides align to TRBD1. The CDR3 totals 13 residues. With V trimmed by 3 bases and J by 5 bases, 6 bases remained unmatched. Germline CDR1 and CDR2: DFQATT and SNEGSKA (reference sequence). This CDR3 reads CSASDRVGYGYTF. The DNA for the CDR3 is TGCAGTGCTAGCGACAGGGTGGGGTATGGCTACACCTTC.

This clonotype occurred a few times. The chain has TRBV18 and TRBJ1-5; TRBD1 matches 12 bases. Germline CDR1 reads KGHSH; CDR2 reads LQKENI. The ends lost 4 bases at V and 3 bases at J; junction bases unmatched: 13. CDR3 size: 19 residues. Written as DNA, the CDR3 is TGTGCCAGCTCACAGAGCCGGGACAGGGGGCTTTCTTCCAATCAGCCCCAGCATTTT. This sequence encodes CASSQSRDRGLSSNQPQHF.

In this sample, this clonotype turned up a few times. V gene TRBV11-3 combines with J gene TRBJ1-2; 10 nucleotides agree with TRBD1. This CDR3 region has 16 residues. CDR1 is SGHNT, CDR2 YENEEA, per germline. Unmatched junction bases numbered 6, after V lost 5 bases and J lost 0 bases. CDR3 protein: CASSVTGTGANYGYTF. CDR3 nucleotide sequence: TGTGCCAGCAGCGTTACCGGGACAGGGGCTAACTATGGCTACACCTTC.

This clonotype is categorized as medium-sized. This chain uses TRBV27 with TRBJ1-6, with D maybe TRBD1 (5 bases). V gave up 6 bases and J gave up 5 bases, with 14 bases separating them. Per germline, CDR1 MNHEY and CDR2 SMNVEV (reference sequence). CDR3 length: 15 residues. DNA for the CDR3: TGTGCCAGCAGCCCGGGACGGGCTAATAATTCACCCCTCCACTTT. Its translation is CASSPGRANNSPLHF.

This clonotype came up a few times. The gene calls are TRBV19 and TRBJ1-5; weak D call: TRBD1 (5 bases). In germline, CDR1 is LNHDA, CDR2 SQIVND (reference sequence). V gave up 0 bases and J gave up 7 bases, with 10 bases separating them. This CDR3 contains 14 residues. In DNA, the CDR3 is TGTGCCAGTAGTATAGAAGGGGCTCGACAGCCCCAGCATTTT. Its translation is CASSIEGARQPQHF.

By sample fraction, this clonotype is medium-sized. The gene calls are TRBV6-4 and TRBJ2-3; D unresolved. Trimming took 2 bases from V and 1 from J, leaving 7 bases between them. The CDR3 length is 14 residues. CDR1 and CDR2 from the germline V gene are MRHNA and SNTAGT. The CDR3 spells CASSDGHRTDTQYF. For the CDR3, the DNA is TGTGCCAGCAGTGACGGTCATCGCACAGATACGCAGTATTTT.

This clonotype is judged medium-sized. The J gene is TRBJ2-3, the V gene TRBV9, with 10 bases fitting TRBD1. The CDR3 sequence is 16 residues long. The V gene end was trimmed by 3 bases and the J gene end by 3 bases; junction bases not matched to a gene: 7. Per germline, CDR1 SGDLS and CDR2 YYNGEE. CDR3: CASSGGQGVVTDTQYF. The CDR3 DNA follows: TGTGCCAGCAGCGGCGGACAGGGGGTAGTAACAGATACGCAGTATTTT. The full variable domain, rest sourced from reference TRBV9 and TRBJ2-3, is DSGVTQTPKHLITATGQRVTLRCSPRSGDLSVYWYQQSLDQGLQFLIQYYNGEERAKGNILERFSAQQFPDLHSELNLSSLELGDSALYFCASSGGQGVVTDTQYFGPGTRLTVL.

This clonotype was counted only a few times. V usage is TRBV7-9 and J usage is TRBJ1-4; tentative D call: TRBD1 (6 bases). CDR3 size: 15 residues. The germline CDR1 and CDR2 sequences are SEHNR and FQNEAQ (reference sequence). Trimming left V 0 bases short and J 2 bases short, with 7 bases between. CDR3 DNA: TGTGCCAGCAGCTTAGCGCAGGGGACTAATGAAAAACTGTTTTTT. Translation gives CASSLAQGTNEKLFF.